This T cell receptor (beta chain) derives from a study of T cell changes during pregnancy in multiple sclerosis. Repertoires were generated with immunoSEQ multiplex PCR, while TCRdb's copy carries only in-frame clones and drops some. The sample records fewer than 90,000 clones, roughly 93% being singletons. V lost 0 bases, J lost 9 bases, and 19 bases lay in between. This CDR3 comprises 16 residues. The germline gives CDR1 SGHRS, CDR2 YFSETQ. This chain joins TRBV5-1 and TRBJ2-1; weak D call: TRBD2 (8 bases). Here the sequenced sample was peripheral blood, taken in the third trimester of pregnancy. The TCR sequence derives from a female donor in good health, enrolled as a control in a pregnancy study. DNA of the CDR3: TGCGCCAGCAGCTTGGCCGGGGGGGGGACAGCCGGTGAGCAGTTCTTC. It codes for CASSLAGGGTAGEQFF.